This T cell receptor beta chain was observed in a study of blood T cell repertoires in COVID-19. Study-wide context: Samples of COVID-19 (acute and convalescent) were obtained from the United States, Italy and Spain. In each case, the material was cDNA or gDNA derived from T cells, B-cell-depleted T cells, or PBMCs.

How the authors handled the data: The authors estimated nucleated cell counts from reference gene primer amplification. TCRdb keeps only in-frame clones here, not all; method: immunoSEQ multiplex PCR. V and J calls plus clone size are reproduced from that table; the DNA served to infer D and trimming. The sample records roughly 250,000 clones, over 80% being singletons. CDR1 is SGHNT and CDR2 is YYREEE in the germline V gene (reference sequence). CDR3 length: 15 residues. V dropped 2 bases and J dropped 4; count of bases not matched to a gene: 5. J is TRBJ2-3 and V is TRBV5-4, with 9 bases that match TRBD2. The specimen sequenced was peripheral blood. The sequence was obtained from a woman in her thirties or forties with acute or convalescent COVID-19. The CDR3 protein is CASSLPSGMADTQYF. The CDR3 DNA sequence: TGTGCCAGCAGCTTACCTAGCGGGATGGCAGATACGCAGTATTTT.